Listed below are T cell receptor beta chains from one sample, sequenced in a study of T-cell memory formation after mild COVID-19. In TCRdb, the 5' RACE reads were re-called with MiXCR into one record per CDR3 protein. This table holds roughly 400,000 distinct CDR3 sequences, 16% found once. Specimen: PBMCs or a T cell subset sorted from them (not recorded which). All receptors derive from a man between 18 and 29 years old who had mild COVID-19 (a few samples of this study predate the infection). Cell type and time point are not known. CDR3s include the opening cysteine and the closing phenylalanine or tryptophan. D genes are given only for firm matches. Rows give clone size only sometimes, using once, few, many, or a class for an expanded clone.

j_call d_call v_call clone_size cdr3_aa cdr3_nt
TRBJ1-5 TRBD1 TRBV6-2/TRBV6-3 many CASTYGGQGSNQPQHF TGTGCCAGCACCTATGGAGGACAGGGAAGCAATCAGCCCCAGCATTTT
TRBJ1-1 . TRBV9 many CASSVRGDTEAFF TGTGCCAGCAGCGTCCGGGGGGACACTGAAGCTTTCTTT
TRBJ2-2 . TRBV5-1 . CASSLGAQGGELFF TGCGCCAGCAGCTTGGGAGCTCAGGGCGGGGAGCTGTTTTTT
TRBJ1-3 . TRBV11-2 few CASSLGGMEGNTIYF TGTGCCAGCAGCTTAGGGGGAATGGAAGGAAACACCATATATTTT
TRBJ1-1 . TRBV5-1 . CASSLITKDTEAFF TGCGCCAGCAGCTTAATTACAAAGGACACTGAAGCTTTCTTT
TRBJ2-7 . TRBV4-1 . CASSQEGRGGPLEQYF TGCGCCAGCAGCCAAGAAGGCCGGGGTGGGCCCCTCGAGCAGTACTTC
TRBJ2-3 . TRBV20-1 few CSARLRVRDTQYF TGCAGTGCTAGACTCCGGGTTAGGGATACGCAGTATTTT
TRBJ2-3 . TRBV9 . CASSVDGGGRTDTQYF TGTGCCAGCAGCGTAGACGGCGGGGGCCGCACAGATACGCAGTATTTT
TRBJ1-1 . TRBV3-1 few CASRGWGLNTEAFF TGTGCCAGCAGGGGGTGGGGATTGAACACTGAAGCTTTCTTT
TRBJ1-6 TRBD1 TRBV7-6 . CASSSRIVATGVRSPLHF TGTGCCAGCAGTTCACGGATAGTTGCGACAGGGGTCCGTTCACCCCTCCACTTT
TRBJ2-1 . TRBV4-1 few CASSPRALKSREQFF TGCGCCAGCAGCCCCCGGGCCCTAAAGTCCCGTGAGCAGTTCTTC
TRBJ1-3 . TRBV4-2 . CASSQARFSGNTIYF TGTGCCAGCAGCCAAGCCAGGTTCTCTGGAAACACCATATATTTT
TRBJ2-7 . TRBV7-2 . CASSPTTHGNEQYF TGTGCCAGCAGCCCTACAACGCACGGCAACGAGCAGTACTTC
TRBJ2-3 . TRBV20-1 few CSARAPRLTDTQYF TGCAGTGCTAGAGCCCCTCGGTTGACAGATACGCAGTATTTT
TRBJ1-1 . TRBV9 few CASSAGGPEAFF TGTGCCAGCAGCGCCGGGGGCCCTGAAGCTTTCTTT
TRBJ2-3 TRBD1 TRBV7-3 . CASSPDRAAGDTQYF TGTGCCAGCAGCCCGGACAGGGCCGCCGGAGATACGCAGTATTTT
TRBJ1-2 TRBD1 TRBV20-1 few CSAKGTAYGYTF TGCAGTGCCAAAGGGACAGCCTATGGCTACACCTTC
TRBJ2-5 . TRBV4-1 few CASSQDGTYETQYF TGCGCCAGCAGCCAAGACGGGACGTACGAGACCCAGTACTTC
TRBJ2-2 TRBD1 TRBV5-1 many CASKRQGPTGELFF TGCGCCAGCAAGAGACAGGGCCCCACCGGGGAGCTGTTTTTT
TRBJ2-4 TRBD2 TRBV7-6 . CASSPSGGGDIQYF TGTGCCAGCAGCCCTAGCGGCGGGGGAGACATTCAGTACTTC
TRBJ2-5 . TRBV27 few CASRRGSGTQYF TGTGCCAGCAGACGGGGGAGCGGGACCCAGTACTTC
TRBJ2-3 . TRBV6-6 . CASSYSKGGTDTQYF TGTGCCAGCAGTTACTCAAAGGGGGGCACAGATACGCAGTATTTT
TRBJ2-3 TRBD2 TRBV5-4 few CASSLALAGAGADTQYF TGTGCCAGCAGCCTAGCGCTAGCGGGGGCAGGCGCAGATACGCAGTATTTT
TRBJ1-3 . TRBV10-3 . CAISPGQSSGNTIYF TGTGCCATCAGCCCCGGACAGAGCTCTGGAAACACCATATATTTT
TRBJ2-1 . TRBV5-1 few CASSLDGLQHNEQFF TGCGCCAGCAGCTTGGATGGACTCCAGCACAATGAGCAGTTCTTC
TRBJ1-2 TRBD1 TRBV5-1 many CASSLDRGGYTF TGCGCCAGCAGCTTGGACAGGGGTGGCTACACCTTC
TRBJ2-1 . TRBV7-2 . CASSSGSLFYNEQFF TGTGCCAGCAGCTCAGGGTCTTTATTCTACAATGAGCAGTTCTTC
TRBJ2-7 . TRBV29-1 . CSVGTGPAAEQYF TGCAGCGTTGGGACGGGGCCCGCCGCCGAGCAGTACTTC
TRBJ2-5 TRBD1 TRBV7-2 many CASSPQGSQETQYF TGTGCCAGCAGCCCACAGGGGTCCCAAGAGACCCAGTACTTC
TRBJ1-1 . TRBV7-9 . CASSGPLIAHTEAFF TGTGCCAGCAGCGGACCCCTCATAGCGCACACTGAAGCTTTCTTT